This T cell receptor beta chain was profiled in a study of T-cell memory formation after mild COVID-19. Broader study findings: That cross-reactive memory joined was suggested by some responding clones appearing in pre-infection memory.

Germline CDR1 GTSNPN, CDR2 SVGIG (reference sequence). The V and J ends lost 2 bases and 7 bases respectively, with 8 bases between them. This CDR3 region has 11 residues. In this sample, this clonotype turned up many times. What it recognizes is unknown. TCRdb itself ran the 5' RACE reads through MiXCR, one entry per CDR3 protein. The sample includes over 50,000 distinct CDR3 sequences, around 10% of them seen just once. The source material was PBMCs or a T cell subset sorted from them (not recorded which). The rearrangement links TRBV30 to TRBJ1-1; unclear D gene. The clonotype originates from an adult woman who had mild COVID-19 (a few samples of this study predate the infection). Cell type and time point are not known. The CDR3 here is CAWSHGIEAFF. CDR3 nucleotides: TGTGCCTGGAGTCATGGGATTGAAGCTTTCTTT.